This note documents a single T cell receptor (beta chain) sequence. Its target is unknown. This CDR3 has 13 residues. Unmatched junction bases numbered 9, after V lost 10 bases and J lost 10 bases. Per the germline V gene, CDR1 is LNHDA and CDR2 is SQIVND (reference sequence). The data were taken from a study of cytomegalovirus exposure and HLA in healthy donors. Background on the study: Genetic ancestry analysis placed over 65% of the approximately 390 donors that were genotyped in the Caucasian-associated cluster. The study, taken as a whole, reports: HLA alleles showed associations with 16,951 TCR beta sequences in a later analysis, at a 0.05 false discovery rate. Per published accounts, TCR beta sequences correctly predicted the HLA-A and HLA-B alleles of most subjects. Prior analysis indicated that the majority of TCR beta V segments exhibited productivity approximately 90% or approximately 30% of the time.

PCR primers comprised 60 Vbeta and 13 Jbeta primers. The repertoire was sequenced with immunoSEQ multiplex PCR; TCRdb's copy has only in-frame clones and lacks some. The sample lists approximately 140,000 clones; 80% were seen once. Sequencing was done on a sample of PBMCs. The chain has TRBV19 and TRBJ1-6; TRBD1 agrees at 8 bases. The clonotype comes from a woman aged 40 to 50 in good health and CMV-seronegative. The CDR3 sequence: CATKDRVSSPLHF. DNA of the CDR3: TGTGCCACCAAGGACAGGGTTTCCTCACCCCTCCACTTT.